The 27 T cell receptor beta chains in this list originate from one sample, sequenced in a study of neurological immune-mediated disorders. TCRdb re-called the 5' RACE reads with MiXCR, one entry per CDR3 protein. This sample has 100,000 or so distinct CDR3 sequences, with about 3.8% found just once. The specimen sequenced was PBMCs. Receptors originate from a woman between 18 and 30 years old with multiple sclerosis.

In this sample, this clonotype turned up a few times. V gene TRBV5-1 combines with J gene TRBJ2-7; D possibly corresponds to TRBD1 (5 bases). V shed 7 bases and J shed 0 bases, with 23 bases lying between them. Germline CDR1 SGHRS, CDR2 YFSETQ. The CDR3 has 17 amino acids. Here the CDR3 DNA reads TGCGCCAGCCGAATTCTCCCGGCGACAGAGACCTCCTACGAGCAGTACTTC. Translating it yields CASRILPATETSYEQYF.

This clonotype has a handful of counts. The V and J genes are TRBV20-1 and TRBJ1-1, with TRBD1 as a possible D gene (5 bases). In germline, CDR1 is DFQATT, CDR2 SNEGSKA (reference sequence). CDR3 length equals 11 residues. Trimming took 6 bases from V and 11 from J, leaving 16 bases between them. CDR3 sequence reads: CSAPFWGGAFF. The CDR3 coding sequence is TGCAGTGCCCCTTTTTGGGGGGGTGCTTTCTTT.

This clonotype came up many times. The V gene is TRBV6-5, the J gene TRBJ2-1, with 9 bases that match TRBD2. The CDR3 totals 15 residues. Looked up from germline, CDR1 is MNHEY and CDR2 is SVGAGI. Unmatched junction bases numbered 4, after V lost 6 bases and J lost 1 base. CDR3 DNA sequence: TGTGCCAGCAGGGGTAGCGGGAGTTCCTACAATGAGCAGTTCTTC. Protein sequence: CASRGSGSSYNEQFF.

This clonotype was seen ten or more times. This rearrangement joins TRBV5-5 to TRBJ1-5, with D unresolved. The CDR3 runs 14 residues. The germline CDR1 and CDR2 sequences are SGHKS and YYEKEE (reference sequence). V was trimmed by 0 bases and J by 7 bases, leaving 11 bases between them. The CDR3 loop is CASSLGMGGQPQHF. The CDR3 DNA reads as TGTGCCAGCAGCTTGGGGATGGGAGGCCAGCCCCAGCATTTT.

This clonotype has at least ten counts. The chain recombines TRBV7-8 with TRBJ1-1; TRBD1 aligns across 7 bases. This CDR3 has 15 amino acids. Germline-derived CDR1 and CDR2 are SGHVS and FQNEAQ. V trimming: 2 bases; J trimming: 4 bases; junction bases outside the gene matches: 7. In DNA, the CDR3 is TGTGCCAGCAGCTTACTCCCACAGGGGCTCACTGAAGCTTTCTTT. It encodes CASSLLPQGLTEAFF. The variable domain in full, completed from reference TRBV7-8 and TRBJ1-1, reads GAGVSQSPRYKVAKRGQDVALRCDPISGHVSLFWYQQALGQGPEFLTYFQNEAQLDKSGLPSDRFFAERPEGSVSTLKIQRTQQEDSAVYLCASSLLPQGLTEAFFGQGTRLTVV.

V and J are TRBV6-1 and TRBJ2-7; no clear D. The V and J ends lost 2 bases and 9 bases respectively, with 17 bases between them. Germline values: CDR1 MNHNS, CDR2 SASEGT. This CDR3 is 14 amino acids long. DNA for the CDR3: TGTGCCAGCAGTGAAAGGAGCGAGACCAGAGGGCAGTACTTC. Translated, it gives CASSERSETRGQYF.

This clonotype was seen at least ten times. This chain links TRBV12-3 or TRBV12-4 with TRBJ2-7; the D is unclear. Trimming pared 1 base from V and 5 bases from J, leaving 12 bases between. The CDR3 loop spans 14 amino acids. The CDR3 DNA follows: TGTGCCAGCAGTTTAGGGGTCCGAATGGACGAGCAGTACTTC. Translated: CASSLGVRMDEQYF.

This clonotype occurred many times. The chain has TRBV6-5 and TRBJ2-4, with TRBD2 matching 7 bases. Germline CDR1 reads MNHEY; CDR2 reads SVGAGI. The CDR3 contains 13 residues. The junction had 4 bases not matched to a gene; V was cut back by 6 bases and J by 5 bases. The CDR3, as DNA: TGTGCCAGCAGCCGCGGGGGTGAAAACATTCAGTACTTC. Its protein product is CASSRGGENIQYF.

In this sample, this clonotype turned up many times. The chain uses TRBV20-1 and TRBJ2-5; 8 bases match TRBD1. The CDR3 extends over 12 amino acids. After removal of 5 bases from V and 3 bases from J, the junction contained 2 bases not matched to a gene. Germline V CDR1 and CDR2: DFQATT, SNEGSKA (reference sequence). CDR3 residues: CSAEQGEETQYF. The CDR3 DNA reads as TGCAGTGCTGAACAGGGGGAAGAGACCCAGTACTTC.

The table lists this clonotype with many counts. V usage is TRBV5-1 and J usage is TRBJ1-6; 8 positions match TRBD1. Germline V gene lookup returns CDR1 SGHRS and CDR2 YFSETQ. Trimming at V came to 6 bases and at J to 7 bases, leaving 3 bases not matched to a gene. This CDR3 comprises 13 residues. CDR3 loop: CASKAGGNSPLHF. CDR3 coding DNA: TGCGCCAGCAAGGCAGGGGGCAATTCACCCCTCCACTTT.

This clonotype was seen ten or more times. The chain recombines TRBV6-1 with TRBJ2-7, with 8 bases fitting TRBD2. CDR3 length: 13 residues. After removal of 8 bases from V and 7 bases from J, the junction contained 10 bases not matched to a gene. Germline lookup yields CDR1 MNHNS and CDR2 SASEGT. This CDR3 reads CASRSGGLKEQYF. CDR3 sequence (DNA): TGTGCCAGCCGATCGGGGGGGCTGAAGGAGCAGTACTTC.

This clonotype was seen ten or more times. The gene calls are TRBV4-1 and TRBJ2-1, with D uncertain. Germline CDR1 reads MGHRA; CDR2 reads YSYEKL. There are 14 residues in the CDR3. The ends were cut back, 1 base at V and 7 bases at J, with 11 bases in the middle. CDR3 in amino acids: CASSQGMVLNEQFF. DNA of the CDR3: TGCGCCAGCAGCCAAGGGATGGTACTGAATGAGCAGTTCTTC.

This clonotype was picked up many times. This chain connects TRBV7-2 to TRBJ1-1; D may be TRBD1 (6 bases). The CDR3 extends over 14 amino acids. The V gene's germline CDR1 is SGHTA and CDR2 FQGNSA. The V and J ends lost 4 bases and 6 bases respectively, with 15 bases between them. CDR3: CASSYQGLGAEAFF. In DNA, the CDR3 is TGTGCCAGCAGCTATCAGGGGTTAGGGGCTGAAGCTTTCTTT.

This clonotype has at least ten counts. The V gene is TRBV20-1, the J gene TRBJ1-5; D unresolved. The V end lost 2 bases, the J end lost 6 bases, and 17 bases lay between the germline ends. This CDR3 region has 15 residues. Per germline, CDR1 DFQATT and CDR2 SNEGSKA (reference sequence). CDR3 protein: CSARSLRGIGQPQHF. CDR3 bases: TGCAGTGCTAGATCTTTACGGGGAATCGGTCAGCCCCAGCATTTT.

This clonotype was found many times. V and J are TRBV18 and TRBJ1-2, with D hard to call. V was clipped by 0 bases and J by 3 bases, with 11 bases between them. Germline V lookup: CDR1 KGHSH, CDR2 LQKENI. This CDR3 has 15 residues. The CDR3 loop is CASSPPAAGDYGYTF. The CDR3 bases are TGTGCCAGCTCACCACCGGCTGCAGGAGACTATGGCTACACCTTC.

This clonotype was detected many times. This rearrangement joins TRBV11-1 to TRBJ2-1; 10 bases fit TRBD2. J gave up 2 bases and V 5 bases, and 3 bases lay outside the gene matches. The CDR3 spans 15 residues. CDR1 and CDR2 (germline): SGHAT, FQDESV (reference sequence). The CDR3 is CASSQGTSAYNEQFF. The CDR3 coding sequence is TGTGCCAGCAGCCAAGGGACTAGCGCCTACAATGAGCAGTTCTTC.

This clonotype was picked up many times. V gene TRBV7-9 combines with J gene TRBJ2-1; possible D gene TRBD2, 5 bases. Trimming cost V 1 base and J 9 bases, with 13 bases left between them. CDR3 size: 14 residues. Germline CDR1 reads SEHNR; CDR2 reads FQNEAQ (reference sequence). In nucleotides, the CDR3 is TGTGCCAGCAGCTTAGGGGCCAGCCGGGGTGAGCAGTTCTTC. Protein product: CASSLGASRGEQFF.

In this sample, this clonotype turned up many times. The chain joins TRBV20-1 to TRBJ2-7, with D possibly TRBD1 on 6 matching bases. Germline V gene data show CDR1 as DFQATT and CDR2 as SNEGSKA (reference sequence). Between the trimmed V and J ends, which lost 6 bases and 3 bases, there was a span of 12 bases. This CDR3 is built from 12 residues. CDR3 residues: CSASDRDYEQYF. The CDR3 nucleotides are TGCAGTGCCTCGGACAGAGACTACGAGCAGTACTTC.

The table lists this clonotype with many counts. This CDR3 reads CASSSSAYSYNEQFF. CDR3 coding DNA: TGTGCCAGCAGCTCTAGCGCTTACTCCTACAATGAGCAGTTCTTC. The V and J genes are TRBV5-5 and TRBJ2-1, with a tentative D call TRBD2 (6 bases). The CDR3 length is 15 residues. V lost 3 bases to trimming and J lost 0 bases, with 10 bases between them. The germline CDR1 and CDR2 sequences are SGHKS and YYEKEE (reference sequence).

The table lists this clonotype with many counts. The rearrangement uses TRBV7-2 and TRBJ2-1, with 10 nucleotides matching TRBD2. V was pared by 3 bases and J by 4 bases, with 3 bases of the junction left unmatched. CDR1 and CDR2 from the germline V gene are SGHTA and FQGNSA. This CDR3 is 15 amino acids long. The CDR3 nucleotides are TGTGCCAGCAGCTTTGTGACTAGCGGGTACAATGAGCAGTTCTTC. It codes for CASSFVTSGYNEQFF.

This clonotype was observed at least ten times. This chain joins TRBV4-1 and TRBJ2-5; TRBD2 matches 12 bases. The CDR3 has 17 amino acids. CDR1 and CDR2 from the germline V gene are MGHRA and YSYEKL. Unmatched junction bases numbered 11, after V lost 4 bases and J lost 5 bases. The DNA of the CDR3 is TGCGCCAGCAGCCCCCAAACTAGGACTAGCGGGGCGGAGACCCAGTACTTC. This encodes CASSPQTRTSGAETQYF.

This clonotype was counted a few times. A much bigger clone sits one base away, suggesting this may be a read error. The CDR3 nucleotides read TGTGACAGCAGGAACAGGGGAACTGAAGCTTTCTTT. Protein: CDSRNRGTEAFF. The chain joins TRBV7-2 to TRBJ1-1; the match to TRBD1 covers 7 bases. CDR3 length equals 12 residues. Germline CDR1 SGHTA, CDR2 FQGNSA.

This clonotype was counted only a few times. The J gene is TRBJ2-5, the V gene TRBV28; 7 bases line up with TRBD2. The CDR3 sequence is 15 residues long. The trim removed 4 bases at V and 5 bases at J, leaving 10 bases unmatched. CDR1 and CDR2 from the germline V gene are MDHEN and SYDVKM. The CDR3 protein is CASSSPSGPGETQYF. The CDR3 DNA sequence: TGTGCCAGCAGTTCCCCTAGCGGCCCGGGGGAGACCCAGTACTTC.

Many counts were recorded for this clonotype. This chain joins TRBV12-3 or TRBV12-4 and TRBJ1-2, with TRBD1 matching over 9 bases. V shed 5 bases and J 6 bases; nucleotides not matched to a gene: 7. The CDR3 length is 14 residues. Here the CDR3 reads CASSLRGQGNGYTF. The CDR3 DNA sequence: TGTGCCAGCAGTCTGAGGGGACAGGGAAATGGCTACACCTTC.

The table lists this clonotype with many counts. The chain has TRBV20-1 and TRBJ1-1, with a weak D call TRBD1 (5 bases). Germline V CDR1 and CDR2: DFQATT, SNEGSKA (reference sequence). The V and J ends lost 3 bases and 1 base respectively, with 12 bases between them. The CDR3 contains 14 residues. CDR3 nucleotide sequence: TGCAGTGCTAGGGTTCGGGGGGAGAACACTGAAGCTTTCTTT. Encoded protein: CSARVRGENTEAFF.

This clonotype was detected many times. J is TRBJ1-4 and V is TRBV6-5, with 9 bases matching TRBD1. The CDR3 contains 17 residues. Trimming at V came to 2 bases and at J to 6 bases, leaving 10 bases not matched to a gene. The germline V gene has CDR1 MNHEY and CDR2 SVGAGI. CDR3 sequence: CASSYETGGQEDEKLFF. CDR3 nucleotide sequence: TGTGCCAGCAGTTACGAGACAGGGGGACAGGAAGATGAAAAACTGTTTTTT.

Ten or more counts support this clonotype. This chain uses TRBV5-5 with TRBJ2-1; 8 nucleotides agree with TRBD2. Germline CDR1 reads SGHKS; CDR2 reads YYEKEE (reference sequence). CDR3 length: 19 residues. Unmatched junction bases numbered 21, after V lost 3 bases and J lost 7 bases. The CDR3 sequence is CASSSGTFRMGLDWNEQFF. The CDR3 DNA follows: TGTGCCAGCAGCTCAGGGACATTTCGAATGGGACTAGACTGGAATGAGCAGTTCTTC. The complete variable domain, with remaining parts taken from reference TRBV5-5 and TRBJ2-1, reads DAGVTQSPTHLIKTRGQQVTLRCSPISGHKSVSWYQQVLGQGPQFIFQYYEKEERGRGNFPDRFSARQFPNYSSELNVNALLLGDSALYLCASSSGTFRMGLDWNEQFFGPGTRLTVL.